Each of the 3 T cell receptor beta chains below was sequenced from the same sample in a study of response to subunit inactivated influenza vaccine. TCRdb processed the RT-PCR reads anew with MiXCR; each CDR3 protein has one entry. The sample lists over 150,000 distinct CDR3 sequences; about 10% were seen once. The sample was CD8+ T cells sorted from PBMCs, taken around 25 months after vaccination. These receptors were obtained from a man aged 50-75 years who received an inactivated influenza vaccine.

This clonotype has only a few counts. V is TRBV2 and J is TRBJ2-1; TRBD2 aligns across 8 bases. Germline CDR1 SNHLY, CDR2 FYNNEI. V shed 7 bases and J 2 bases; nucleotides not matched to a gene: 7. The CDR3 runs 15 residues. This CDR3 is CASIPSGQAYNEQFF. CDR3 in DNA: TGTGCCAGCATTCCTAGCGGGCAAGCCTACAATGAGCAGTTCTTC.

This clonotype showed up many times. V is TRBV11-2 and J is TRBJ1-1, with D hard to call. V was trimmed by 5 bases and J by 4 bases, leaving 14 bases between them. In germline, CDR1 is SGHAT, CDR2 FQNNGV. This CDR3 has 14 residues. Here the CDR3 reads CASSETGRFTEAFF. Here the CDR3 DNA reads TGTGCCAGCAGCGAGACTGGACGGTTCACTGAAGCTTTCTTT.

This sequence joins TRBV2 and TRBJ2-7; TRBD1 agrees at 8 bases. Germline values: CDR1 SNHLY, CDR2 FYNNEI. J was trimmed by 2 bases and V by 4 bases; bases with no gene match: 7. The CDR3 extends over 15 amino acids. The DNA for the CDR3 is TGTGCCAGCAGTGGAAAGGGACAGGCCCCCTACGAGCAGTACTTC. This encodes CASSGKGQAPYEQYF.